This T cell receptor beta chain was identified in a study of T cell responses to AZD1222 COVID-19 vaccine. Study summary: Pooled samples include second doses given at about 4 or 12 weeks.

Details on this clone: Antigen unknown.

Profiling relied on immunoSEQ multiplex PCR, and the TCRdb table lists in-frame clones only, not all of them. The sample lists 92,000 or so clones; roughly 87% were seen once. Overall study results and limits: Spike-specific TCR breadth and depth grew following two AZD1222 doses. Sampled repertoires all dated from after the peak T cell response. Most donors were white British and more were female, and clonal diversity was possibly underestimated.

The origin of this receptor is an adult in good health. Sequenced here: peripheral blood, sampled on day 0 of AZD1222 vaccination.

DNA of the CDR3: TGTGCCAGCAGCCCACAACTAAACACTGAAGCTTTCTTT. This sequence encodes CASSPQLNTEAFF. The rearrangement links TRBV28 to TRBJ1-1; D gene ambiguous. This CDR3 region has 13 residues. The germline CDR1 and CDR2 sequences are MDHEN and SYDVKM. Trimming took 6 bases from V and 2 from J, leaving 10 bases between them. Complete variable domain (other parts from reference TRBV28 and TRBJ1-1): DVKVTQSSRYLVKRTGEKVFLECVQDMDHENMFWYRQDPGLGLRLIYFSYDVKMKEKGDIPEGYSVSREKKERFSLILESASTNQTSMYLCASSPQLNTEAFFGQGTRLTVV.